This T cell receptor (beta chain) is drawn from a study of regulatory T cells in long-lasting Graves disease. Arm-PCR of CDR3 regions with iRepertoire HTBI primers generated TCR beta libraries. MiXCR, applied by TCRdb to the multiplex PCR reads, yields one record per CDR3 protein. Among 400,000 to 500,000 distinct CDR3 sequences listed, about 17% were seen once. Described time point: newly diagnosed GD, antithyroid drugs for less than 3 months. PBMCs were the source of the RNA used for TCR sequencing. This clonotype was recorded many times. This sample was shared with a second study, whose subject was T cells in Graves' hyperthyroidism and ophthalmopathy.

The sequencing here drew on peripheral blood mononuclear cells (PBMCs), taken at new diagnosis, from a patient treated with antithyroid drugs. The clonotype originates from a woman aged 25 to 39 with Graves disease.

In DNA form, the CDR3 reads TGTGCCTGGAGCCCGGGACAGGACCCAGAAAAACTGTTTTTT. Translated: CAWSPGQDPEKLFF. The rearrangement joins TRBV30 to TRBJ1-4; 8 positions agree with TRBD1. The CDR3 length is 14 residues. Germline-derived CDR1 and CDR2 are GTSNPN and SVGIG (reference sequence). V trimming: 3 bases; J trimming: 8 bases; junction bases outside the gene matches: 8.